This T cell receptor beta chain was captured in a study of shared clonotypes between healthy human individuals. About this clone: The antigen is unknown. Its ends do not fully match the called genes, so a read error is possible.

Every immunoSEQ plate was one replicate of a subset's evenly spread DNA. Sequencing was performed with immunoSEQ multiplex PCR; in TCRdb, only in-frame clones are kept and a portion is missing. The data show over 2 million clones, 85% to 95% seen once. CDR3 length: 15 amino acids. Germline assignment: CDR1 SEHNR and CDR2 FQNEAQ (reference sequence). Findings and limits, study-wide: Sharing across a few donors was seen in roughly 5% of naive CD4 clonotypes.

Specimen: naive CD4+ T cells sorted from blood. Sample subset: CD45RA+ positively selected. This chain uses TRBV7-9 with TRBJ2-2; the D gene could be TRBD1 or TRBD2 (6 bases each). The sequence derives from a man between 18 and 29 years old in good health. The chain's CDR3 is CASSLAQGRTGGLFF. Written as DNA, the CDR3 is TGTGCCAGCAGCCTGGCACAGGGCAGAACCGGGGGGCTGTTTTTT.